Following are 12 T cell receptor beta chains from one sample sequenced in a study of cytomegalovirus exposure and HLA in healthy donors. PCR employed 60 Vbeta and 13 Jbeta primers. Profiled with immunoSEQ multiplex PCR; TCRdb holds only in-frame clones, not every one. Of around 150,000 clones in the sample, about 79% were seen once. The sequenced sample consisted of PBMCs. These receptors all come from a woman between 50 and 59 years old in good health and CMV-seropositive.

The rearrangement uses TRBV5-4 and TRBJ2-5, with D possibly matching TRBD1 (6 bases). The CDR3 totals 11 residues. Germline CDR1 is SGHNT and CDR2 is YYREEE (reference sequence). V lost 4 bases to trimming and J lost 5 bases, with 6 bases between them. The CDR3 nucleotides are TGTGCCAGCAGCCAGGGGGAGACCCAGTACTTC. Its translation: CASSQGETQYF.

As concerns this clone: This sample includes further DNA sequences coding for the same CDR3. The V call is TRBV28, the J call TRBJ2-7, with TRBD1 identical over 7 bases. This CDR3 region has 12 residues. Trimming took 6 bases from V and 4 from J; bases not matched to a gene: 3. From germline, CDR1 is MDHEN and CDR2 SYDVKM. The chain's CDR3 is CASRQQGYEQYF. DNA of the CDR3: TGTGCCAGCAGACAACAGGGGTACGAGCAGTACTTC.

V gene TRBV5-1 combines with J gene TRBJ2-7, with a weak D call TRBD2 (8 bases). The ends were cut back, 2 bases at V and 1 base at J, with 16 bases in the middle. The CDR3 has 16 residues. Germline V lookup: CDR1 SGHRS, CDR2 YFSETQ. The DNA for the CDR3 is TGCGCCAGCAGCTTAGGGGGCAGCGGGGGATCCTACGAGCAGTACTTC. Its translation is CASSLGGSGGSYEQYF.

In its sample, this clone was seen a few times. This sequence joins TRBV27 and TRBJ1-2; D gene ambiguous. Germline-derived CDR1 and CDR2 are MNHEY and SMNVEV (reference sequence). Trimming removed 2 bases at V and 3 bases at J, with 22 bases between. The CDR3 has 18 amino acids. CDR3 residues: CASSLNPPRHQRDYGYTF. The CDR3 DNA follows: TGTGCCAGCAGTTTAAATCCCCCCCGACATCAGAGGGACTATGGCTACACCTTC.

Of note for this clone: Other DNA sequences from this sample encode an identical CDR3 as well. J is TRBJ1-4 and V is TRBV18, with a possible D match to TRBD1 (5 bases). Looked up from germline, CDR1 is KGHSH and CDR2 is LQKENI. The CDR3 is 15 residues long. V lost 2 bases to trimming and J lost 3 bases, with 10 bases between them. CDR3 nucleotide sequence: TGTGCCAGCTCACCATCGAACAGGCCTAATGAAAAACTGTTTTTT. Translated: CASSPSNRPNEKLFF. The variable domain in full, with the rest retrieved from reference TRBV18 and TRBJ1-4, is NAGVMQNPRHLVRRRGQEARLRCSPMKGHSHVYWYRQLPEEGLKFMVYLQKENIIDESGMPKERFSAEFPKEGPSILRIQQVVRGDSAAYFCASSPSNRPNEKLFFGSGTQLSVL.

The chain links TRBV7-9 to TRBJ2-3; TRBD2 aligns across 9 bases. The trim removed 8 bases at V and 4 bases at J, leaving 7 bases unmatched. CDR3 size: 14 residues. Germline CDR1 is SEHNR and CDR2 is FQNEAQ (reference sequence). In nucleotides, the CDR3 is TGTGCCAGCCAGATAGCGGGAGTGGCAGATACGCAGTATTTT. The encoded protein is CASQIAGVADTQYF. Full variable domain (remainder filled in from reference TRBV7-9 and TRBJ2-3): DTGVSQNPRHKITKRGQNVTFRCDPISEHNRLYWYRQTLGQGPEFLTYFQNEAQLEKSRLLSDRFSAERPKGSFSTLEIQRTEQGDSAMYLCASQIAGVADTQYFGPGTRLTVL.

The V call is TRBV5-4, the J call TRBJ2-7; weak D call: TRBD1 (6 bases). Germline V CDR1 and CDR2: SGHNT, YYREEE (reference sequence). CDR3 length: 17 residues. V lost 0 bases and J lost 0, with 16 bases in between. The CDR3 loop reads CASSLGGLGDSSYEQYF. The CDR3 DNA sequence: TGTGCCAGCAGCTTGGGGGGGCTGGGGGATAGCTCCTACGAGCAGTACTTC.

This chain links TRBV5-1 with TRBJ2-7; 11 nucleotides match TRBD1. The CDR3 contains 13 residues. Looked up from germline, CDR1 is SGHRS and CDR2 is YFSETQ. The junction had 4 bases not matched to a gene; V was cut back by 7 bases and J by 4 bases. This CDR3 is CASQRDRGYEQYF. As DNA, the CDR3 is TGCGCCAGCCAAAGGGACAGGGGGTACGAGCAGTACTTC.

The J gene is TRBJ1-1, the V gene TRBV18; 7 bases line up with TRBD1. The germline gives CDR1 KGHSH, CDR2 LQKENI. There are 14 residues in the CDR3. J gave up 5 bases and V 5 bases, and 8 bases lay outside the gene matches. The CDR3 here is CASSMQGDWTEAFF. CDR3 sequence (DNA): TGTGCCAGCTCAATGCAGGGGGATTGGACTGAAGCTTTCTTT. Looking up the rest from reference TRBV18 and TRBJ1-1 gives the full variable domain: NAGVMQNPRHLVRRRGQEARLRCSPMKGHSHVYWYRQLPEEGLKFMVYLQKENIIDESGMPKERFSAEFPKEGPSILRIQQVVRGDSAAYFCASSMQGDWTEAFFGQGTRLTVV.

The chain couples TRBV28 to TRBJ2-1, with 8 bases matching TRBD2. V shed 5 bases, J shed 2 bases, and the junction held 8 bases outside the gene matches. CDR3 length: 16 residues. Per germline, CDR1 MDHEN and CDR2 SYDVKM. CDR3 region: CASSGRTGGTYNEQFF. In DNA, the CDR3 is TGTGCCAGCAGTGGTCGGACGGGGGGGACCTACAATGAGCAGTTCTTC.

V usage is TRBV4-1 and J usage is TRBJ1-5; D ambiguous. The CDR3 has 16 amino acids. Trimming took 2 bases from V and 3 from J, leaving 14 bases between them. CDR1 is MGHRA, CDR2 YSYEKL, per germline. The DNA of the CDR3 is TGCGCCAGCAGCCAAAGCCCGCCGGGATCCAATCAGCCCCAGCATTTT. Amino acid sequence: CASSQSPPGSNQPQHF.

The chain has TRBV28 and TRBJ2-1; D not resolved. Trimming took off 2 bases at V and 1 base at J, with 15 bases between the two ends. CDR3 length equals 17 residues. Looked up from germline, CDR1 is MDHEN and CDR2 is SYDVKM. This CDR3 is CASSLPEGSRSYNEQFF. The CDR3 coding sequence is TGTGCCAGCAGTTTACCTGAAGGAAGCAGGTCCTACAATGAGCAGTTCTTC.